The rows below give T cell receptor beta chains drawn from one sample of a study of shared clonotypes between healthy human individuals. Sequencing used immunoSEQ multiplex PCR; TCRdb keeps in-frame clones, though not all of them. Seen here are around 430,000 clones, 79% observed once, and the top ten hold roughly an eighth. Material: PBMCs. The source of these receptors is a woman aged 40 to 49 in good health. Some clones in this sample may be carry-over from other donors' samples. The CDR3 runs from the conserved cysteine through the conserved F or W. The D gene is left open where the match is weak. Size is omitted from some rows. Given values are once, few, many or a class for expanded clones.

D: NA
J: TRBJ1-2
size: NA
V: TRBV5-6
DNA: TGTGCCAGCAGCGGGGAGTATGGCTACACCTTC
CDR3: CASSGEYGYTF

D: NA
J: TRBJ2-3
size: NA
V: TRBV11-2
DNA: TGTGCCAGCAGCTTAGGAGGGCCGCGAGATACGCAGTATTTT
CDR3: CASSLGGPRDTQYF

D: NA
J: TRBJ1-1
size: NA
V: TRBV4-1
DNA: TGCGCCAGCACACTCCGGCCCATTGGGTTCTCTGAAGCTTTCTTT
CDR3: CASTLRPIGFSEAFF

D: TRBD2
J: TRBJ2-1
size: NA
V: TRBV28
DNA: TGTGCCAGCAGTCCCCCAGCGGGAGTAGGCAATGAGCAGTTCTTC
CDR3: CASSPPAGVGNEQFF

D: TRBD2
J: TRBJ2-3
size: NA
V: TRBV5-1
DNA: TGCGCCAGCAGCGTCGGGACTAGCGGCACAGATACGCAGTATTTT
CDR3: CASSVGTSGTDTQYF

D: NA
J: TRBJ2-5
size: once
V: TRBV28
DNA: TGTGCCAGCAGCTTTCTAGAGACCCAGTACTTC
CDR3: CASSFLETQYF

D: TRBD2
J: TRBJ2-7
size: NA
V: TRBV27
DNA: TGTGCCAGCAGACCCGGGCCAGCGGGAATCCACTACGAGCAGTACTTC
CDR3: CASRPGPAGIHYEQYF

D: NA
J: TRBJ1-2
size: NA
V: TRBV19
DNA: TGTGCCAGTACCCCCCGATCGGGGGCAGGGACCTATGGCTACACCTTC
CDR3: CASTPRSGAGTYGYTF

D: NA
J: TRBJ2-1
size: NA
V: TRBV13
DNA: TGTGCCAGCAGCTTATTGCGGGAAAGTTTCTCCTACAATGAGCAGTTCTTC
CDR3: CASSLLRESFSYNEQFF

D: TRBD2
J: TRBJ2-3
size: NA
V: TRBV30
DNA: TGTGCCTGGAGTGTCTTAGCGGGAGGGATGGATACGCAGTATTTT
CDR3: CAWSVLAGGMDTQYF

D: NA
J: TRBJ2-1
size: few
V: TRBV7-9
DNA: TGTGCCAGCAGCTTGGGAAGCGGCTACAATGAGCAGTTCTTC
CDR3: CASSLGSGYNEQFF

D: NA
J: TRBJ1-1
size: NA
V: TRBV20-1
DNA: TGCAGTGCTCGCACTGAAGCTTTCTTT
CDR3: CSARTEAFF

D: TRBD2
J: TRBJ2-2
size: NA
V: TRBV27
DNA: TGTGCCAGCAGTTTTGGGGGCGGGAGGGTTGGCGGGGAGCTGTTTTTT
CDR3: CASSFGGGRVGGELFF

D: TRBD2
J: TRBJ2-1
size: NA
V: TRBV27
DNA: TGTGCCAGCAGGTTTCTAGCGGCTAGCTCCTACAATGAGCAGTTCTTC
CDR3: CASRFLAASSYNEQFF

D: TRBD1
J: TRBJ1-4
size: once
V: TRBV19
DNA: TGTGCCAGTAGTTTCGACAGGGTGCGGGAAAAACTGTTTTTT
CDR3: CASSFDRVREKLFF

D: NA
J: TRBJ2-2
size: NA
V: TRBV6-5
DNA: TGTGCCAGCAGTTCGGGGACGGCCGGCACCGGGGAGCTGTTTTTT
CDR3: CASSSGTAGTGELFF

D: NA
J: TRBJ1-1
size: NA
V: TRBV10-2
DNA: TGCGCCAGCAGTACACAGGGAAACACTGAAGCTTTCTTT
CDR3: CASSTQGNTEAFF

D: NA
J: TRBJ2-3
size: NA
V: TRBV5-1
DNA: TGCGCCAGCAGCTACCCCCGCGGAGCAGAGAGCACAGATACGCAGTATTTT
CDR3: CASSYPRGAESTDTQYF

D: NA
J: TRBJ2-7
size: NA
V: TRBV5-8
DNA: TGTGCCAGCAGCTACCCCCGGCGGGACGCCGAGCAGTACTTC
CDR3: CASSYPRRDAEQYF

D: TRBD2
J: TRBJ2-1
size: NA
V: TRBV10-3
DNA: TGTGCCATCAGTGGTGGGACTAGCGGGAGGGCTAAGGTGTACAATGAGCAGTTCTTC
CDR3: CAISGGTSGRAKVYNEQFF

D: TRBD1
J: TRBJ2-3
size: NA
V: TRBV6-1
DNA: TGTGCCAGCAGTTTCACAGGGGGCACAGATACGCAGTATTTT
CDR3: CASSFTGGTDTQYF

D: TRBD2
J: TRBJ2-2
size: NA
V: TRBV23-1
DNA: TGCGCCAGCAGTCAATCAGGGACTAGCGGGACGAAGGCTGGTACCGGGGAGCTGTTTTTT
CDR3: CASSQSGTSGTKAGTGELFF

D: NA
J: TRBJ1-1
size: NA
V: TRBV5-1
DNA: TGCGCCAGCAGCTTGGAGGGCAGTATGAACACTGAAGCTTTCTTT
CDR3: CASSLEGSMNTEAFF